Shown below are 30 T cell receptor beta chains from a single sample sequenced in a study of CD8 T cells in ankylosing spondylitis. TCRdb used MiXCR to reprocess the 5' RACE reads, holding one entry per CDR3 protein. Here the sample spans 300,000 to 350,000 distinct CDR3 sequences, roughly 20% being singletons. Sequences were obtained from blood, either unsorted or a sorted T cell fraction (not recorded which). The receptors stem from a female donor with ankylosing spondylitis or in good health (not recorded which).

The CDR3, as DNA: TGTGCCACCAGTGATCGCGGTCCAGGGGGCTTTGACGAGCAGTACTTC. Translated, it gives CATSDRGPGGFDEQYF. The rearrangement uses TRBV24-1 and TRBJ2-7, with 8 bases identical to TRBD1. The germline V gene has CDR1 KGHDR and CDR2 SFDVKD. This CDR3 has 16 amino acids. V trimming: 3 bases; J trimming: 5 bases; junction bases outside the gene matches: 11.

The rearrangement links TRBV4-3 to TRBJ1-2; 9 bases fit TRBD1. CDR3 size: 14 residues. CDR1 is LGHNA and CDR2 is YSLEER in the germline V gene. V dropped 4 bases and J dropped 5; count of bases not matched to a gene: 5. The CDR3 region is CASSPPGQGYGYTF. CDR3 nucleotide sequence: TGCGCCAGCAGCCCTCCAGGACAGGGGTATGGCTACACCTTC.

The chain carries TRBV12-3 or TRBV12-4 and TRBJ1-4, with TRBD1 matching over 8 bases. J was trimmed by 7 bases and V by 5 bases; bases with no gene match: 6. The CDR3 contains 14 residues. The CDR3 region has the DNA TGTGCCAGCAGTCAGGGACAGGCCTCTGAAAAACTGTTTTTT. Amino acids: CASSQGQASEKLFF.

This clonotype has a handful of counts. The V and J genes are TRBV6-6 and TRBJ2-1; tentative D call: TRBD2 (6 bases). Trimming removed 2 bases from V and 8 bases from J, with 7 bases in between. Germline CDR1 MNHNY, CDR2 SVGAGI (reference sequence). The CDR3 consists of 12 residues. CDR3 loop: CASSYREDEQFF. The CDR3 coding sequence is TGTGCCAGCAGTTACAGGGAGGATGAGCAGTTCTTC.

This chain joins TRBV5-4 and TRBJ2-1; D remains ambiguous. Germline CDR1 reads SGHNT; CDR2 reads YYREEE (reference sequence). This CDR3 is built from 17 residues. Trimming shortened V by 2 bases and J by 1 base, and 16 bases separated the two germline ends. The CDR3 loop reads CASSFAQSARSYNEQFF. CDR3 nucleotide sequence: TGTGCCAGCAGCTTCGCCCAATCTGCCCGGTCCTACAATGAGCAGTTCTTC. Looking up the rest from reference TRBV5-4 and TRBJ2-1 gives the full variable domain: ETGVTQSPTHLIKTRGQQVTLRCSSQSGHNTVSWYQQALGQGPQFIFQYYREEENGRGNFPPRFSGLQFPNYSSELNVNALELDDSALYLCASSFAQSARSYNEQFFGPGTRLTVL.

CDR3 protein: CASSPNGIANYGYTF. As DNA, the CDR3 is TGTGCCAGCAGTCCCAACGGGATAGCTAACTATGGCTACACCTTC. V is TRBV6-1 and J is TRBJ1-2; no reliable D call. V shed 5 bases and J shed 0 bases, with 13 bases lying between them. This CDR3 has 15 residues. Germline V gene data show CDR1 as MNHNS and CDR2 as SASEGT.

This clonotype appeared many times. This chain connects TRBV12-3 or TRBV12-4 to TRBJ1-2; D is perhaps TRBD1 (5 bases). With 6 bases removed from V and 7 bases from J, the gap between germline ends came to 15 bases. This CDR3 comprises 13 residues. In DNA, the CDR3 is TGTGCCAGCAGGCCTTCGTCTAGGGGTGGCTACACCTTC. Protein sequence: CASRPSSRGGYTF.

V gene TRBV9 combines with J gene TRBJ1-4; maybe TRBD1 (6 bases). Germline-derived CDR1 and CDR2 are SGDLS and YYNGEE. Trimming took off 2 bases at V and 4 bases at J, with 12 bases between the two ends. The CDR3 loop spans 15 amino acids. The CDR3 is CASSVEDRLNEKLFF. DNA of the CDR3: TGTGCCAGCAGCGTCGAGGACAGACTTAATGAAAAACTGTTTTTT.

This clonotype was seen repeatedly, ten times or more. The chain recombines TRBV29-1 with TRBJ2-7, with 7 bases lining up with TRBD2. Germline V lookup: CDR1 SQVTM, CDR2 ANQGSEA. V was pared by 4 bases and J by 3 bases, with 3 bases of the junction left unmatched. The CDR3 runs to 12 residues. In nucleotides, the CDR3 is TGCAGCGTTGGGGGCGGGAGCTACGAGCAGTACTTC. Residues: CSVGGGSYEQYF.

This clonotype was found a few times. The chain is built from TRBV15 and TRBJ2-1; D may be TRBD2 (5 bases). This CDR3 region has 16 residues. Deletions cut 0 bases from V and 1 base from J, with 10 bases between. Germline values: CDR1 LNHNV, CDR2 YYDKDF (reference sequence). This chain's CDR3 is CATSREGAISYNEQFF. CDR3 in DNA: TGTGCCACCAGCAGAGAGGGAGCTATATCCTACAATGAGCAGTTCTTC.

This clonotype has only a few counts. The chain's CDR3 is CASIQGLNTGELFF. The CDR3 coding sequence is TGTGCCAGTATTCAGGGACTGAACACCGGGGAGCTGTTTTTT. V gene TRBV19 combines with J gene TRBJ2-2, with a weak D call TRBD2 (6 bases). This CDR3 has 14 amino acids. V gave up 7 bases and J gave up 1 base, with 10 bases separating them. CDR1 and CDR2 (germline): LNHDA, SQIVND (reference sequence).

The chain couples TRBV19 to TRBJ2-7; D is perhaps TRBD2 (5 bases). The CDR3 has 14 residues. The germline V gene encodes CDR1 LNHDA and CDR2 SQIVND (reference sequence). Trimming removed 5 bases from V and 9 bases from J, with 20 bases in between. CDR3 sequence: CASSSAGSYGGQYF. CDR3 coding DNA: TGTGCCAGTAGTTCCGCCGGGTCTTACGGAGGGCAGTACTTC.

This clonotype was counted ten times or more. The V gene is TRBV12-3 or TRBV12-4, the J gene TRBJ2-7; D is possibly TRBD2 (5 bases). The CDR3 runs to 13 residues. V lost 6 bases and J 3 bases, leaving 12 bases between the germline ends. In DNA, the CDR3 is TGTGCCAGCAGCACGGGAACCGACTACGAGCAGTACTTC. Translated: CASSTGTDYEQYF.

In this sample, this clonotype turned up a few times. The V gene is TRBV12-3 or TRBV12-4, the J gene TRBJ2-1, with 9 positions matching TRBD2. Unmatched junction bases numbered 13, after V lost 2 bases and J lost 14 bases. The length of the CDR3 is 15 residues. CDR3 nucleotides: TGTGCCAGCAGTTTACCAATTGGCGGGAGGGGATCAAAGTTCTTC. This sequence encodes CASSLPIGGRGSKFF.

The chain carries TRBV4-2 and TRBJ1-5, with no clear D. Per germline, CDR1 LGHNA and CDR2 YNFKEQ. This CDR3 is built from 14 residues. V gave up 1 base and J gave up 4 bases, with 8 bases separating them. CDR3 bases: TGTGCCAGCAGCCAAGTTGGTCGGAATCAGCCCCAGCATTTT. Translating gives CASSQVGRNQPQHF.

V is TRBV6-2 or TRBV6-3 and J is TRBJ1-1; D is uncertain. Germline V lookup: CDR1 MNHEY, CDR2 SVGEGT. V dropped 6 bases and J dropped 5 bases, with 13 bases sitting between them. The length of the CDR3 is 13 residues. In DNA form, the CDR3 reads TGTGCCAGCAGCGAGTCGGTCGATACTGAAGCTTTCTTT. Encoded protein: CASSESVDTEAFF.

This clonotype was detected many times. The chain combines TRBV29-1 with TRBJ1-1; tentatively, D is TRBD1 (5 bases). This CDR3 is 12 amino acids long. V was shortened by 4 bases and J by 6 bases, with 12 bases between the two germline ends. Germline assignment: CDR1 SQVTM and CDR2 ANQGSEA. The CDR3 region has the DNA TGCAGCGTTGGGGACGGCAACGCTGAAGCTTTCTTT. Protein: CSVGDGNAEAFF.

This clonotype was seen a few times. The CDR3 DNA sequence: TGCGCCAGCAGCTGGGGGGACAGGGGCTATGGCTACACCTTC. It encodes CASSWGDRGYGYTF. V gene TRBV5-1 combines with J gene TRBJ1-2; 10 positions agree with TRBD1. The V segment lost 3 bases and the J segment 4 bases; nucleotides outside the gene matches: 3. CDR3 length: 14 residues. Germline values: CDR1 SGHRS, CDR2 YFSETQ.

This chain uses TRBV7-7 with TRBJ2-3; D is possibly TRBD1 or TRBD2 (5 bases each). The CDR3 loop spans 16 amino acids. The V end lost 5 bases, the J end lost 5 bases, and 20 bases lay between the germline ends. CDR1 is SSHAT and CDR2 is FNYEAQ in the germline V gene (reference sequence). The CDR3 spells CASSGQGVRKKDTQYF. DNA of the CDR3: TGTGCCAGCAGCGGGCAGGGAGTACGCAAAAAAGATACGCAGTATTTT.

This clonotype was picked up many times. The chain uses TRBV6-1 and TRBJ1-3; D remains unclear. Per germline, CDR1 MNHNS and CDR2 SASEGT. Trimming cost V 7 bases and J 0 bases, with 4 bases left between them. The CDR3 sequence is 12 residues long. The DNA of the CDR3 is TGTGCCAGCACGAGCTCTGGAAACACCATATATTTT. Its translation is CASTSSGNTIYF.

The rearrangement uses TRBV5-1 and TRBJ2-7; D unclear. The CDR3 spans 11 residues. Germline V lookup: CDR1 SGHRS, CDR2 YFSETQ. V gave up 5 bases and J gave up 1 base, with 4 bases separating them. The CDR3 is CASRESYEQYF. Here the CDR3 DNA reads TGCGCCAGCAGGGAGTCCTACGAGCAGTACTTC.

This clonotype has ten or more counts. This chain uses TRBV12-3 or TRBV12-4 with TRBJ2-1; 9 positions match TRBD1. V dropped 6 bases and J dropped 11; count of bases not matched to a gene: 14. The CDR3 has 15 amino acids. The CDR3 loop is CASSLTGGRFPKQFF. CDR3 sequence (DNA): TGTGCCAGCAGCCTTACAGGGGGCCGGTTCCCAAAGCAGTTCTTC.

This clonotype occurred a few times. The CDR3 loop reads CSAVGAVFSGNTIYF. The CDR3 coding sequence is TGCAGTGCCGTAGGGGCTGTTTTCTCTGGAAACACCATATATTTT. The gene calls are TRBV20-1 and TRBJ1-3, with D possibly being TRBD1 (5 bases). V was trimmed by 6 bases and J by 0 bases, leaving 15 bases between them. The CDR3 is made up of 15 amino acids. Germline CDR1 and CDR2: DFQATT and SNEGSKA (reference sequence).

A few counts support this clonotype. The chain uses TRBV6-2 or TRBV6-3 and TRBJ2-7; D is ambiguous. Germline V CDR1 and CDR2: MNHEY, SVGEGT. V was shortened by 2 bases and J by 3 bases, with 8 bases between the two germline ends. The CDR3 is 13 amino acids. CDR3 sequence: CASSYLLFYEQYF. In DNA, the CDR3 is TGTGCCAGCAGTTACCTTCTATTCTACGAGCAGTACTTC.

This clonotype has more than one count but fewer than ten. V and J are TRBV29-1 and TRBJ2-7; 10 bases agree with TRBD2. CDR3 length: 14 amino acids. Germline V gene lookup returns CDR1 SQVTM and CDR2 ANQGSEA. J gave up 6 bases and V 7 bases, and 12 bases lay outside the gene matches. In nucleotides, the CDR3 is TGCAGCGCCCGTAGCGGGAGGCTACCTGGCGAGCAGTACTTC. Translated, it gives CSARSGRLPGEQYF.

The chain recombines TRBV6-2 or TRBV6-3 with TRBJ2-2; the match to TRBD1 covers 9 bases. This CDR3 has 15 amino acids. Germline loops: CDR1 MNHEY, CDR2 SVGEGT. Trimming took 4 bases from V and 4 from J; bases not matched to a gene: 4. The CDR3 DNA sequence: TGTGCCAGCAGTTCAACAGGGGGCGTCACCGGGGAGCTGTTTTTT. Its translation is CASSSTGGVTGELFF.

This clonotype has at least ten counts. The rearrangement joins TRBV29-1 to TRBJ2-5; D may be TRBD1 or TRBD2 (5 bases each). Germline V lookup: CDR1 SQVTM, CDR2 ANQGSEA. The length of the CDR3 is 13 residues. Trimming left V 6 bases short and J 1 base short, with 12 bases between. The CDR3 nucleotides are TGCAGCGTGGGTAACGGGGCCCAAGAGACCCAGTACTTC. Protein sequence: CSVGNGAQETQYF. Full variable domain (rest looked up from reference TRBV29-1 and TRBJ2-5): SAVISQKPSRDICQRGTSLTIQCQVDSQVTMMFWYRQQPGQSLTLIATANQGSEATYESGFVIDKFPISRPNLTFSTLTVSNMSPEDSSIYLCSVGNGAQETQYFGPGTRLLVL.

This clonotype was picked up many times. The chain couples TRBV20-1 to TRBJ2-1; D is undetermined. Between the trimmed V and J ends, which lost 5 bases and 8 bases, there was a span of 13 bases. Looked up from germline, CDR1 is DFQATT and CDR2 is SNEGSKA (reference sequence). There are 12 residues in the CDR3. The CDR3 bases are TGCAGTGCTCCCATCCTGGGCTATGAGCAGTTCTTC. It is translated as CSAPILGYEQFF.

This clonotype was counted between two and nine times. The chain is built from TRBV10-3 and TRBJ1-2; maybe TRBD1 (6 bases). The CDR3 has 15 residues. V was cut by 0 bases and J by 8 bases, with 16 bases left in between. Looked up from germline, CDR1 is ENHRY and CDR2 is SYGVKD. CDR3 protein: CAISESIGQPSGYTF. The DNA of the CDR3 is TGTGCCATCAGTGAGTCGATCGGACAGCCAAGCGGCTACACCTTC.

CDR3 region: CATSPGGREQFF. CDR3 DNA sequence: TGTGCCACCAGCCCAGGGGGGAGGGAGCAGTTCTTC. The rearrangement joins TRBV24-1 to TRBJ2-1; TRBD1 might be the D (7 bases). Germline CDR1 and CDR2: KGHDR and SFDVKD. The CDR3 consists of 12 residues. V was cut by 7 bases and J by 10 bases, with 13 bases left in between.